The rows below give T cell receptor beta chains drawn from one sample of a study of shared clonotypes between healthy human individuals. The method was immunoSEQ multiplex PCR; TCRdb's version includes in-frame clones alone and lacks a portion of them. Among around 1.9 million clones, more than 85% were seen once, and the ten largest hold around 1.7%. Sample: naive CD8+ T cells from PBMCs. Receptors were obtained from a man aged 18 to 30 in good health. Some clones in this sample may be carry-over from other donors' samples. Each CDR3 is given without its conserved first and last residue. Part of the rows lack a size; the others show once, few, many or a class for expanded clones.

CDR3aa,v_gene,abundance,j_gene
ASSPEQGRNTGELF,TRBV28,-,TRBJ2-2
ASSFGRRESHNEQF,TRBV28,-,TRBJ2-1
ATSSWTGNYT,TRBV15,-,TRBJ1-2
ASSLTGTLAEEQF,TRBV11-2,-,TRBJ2-1
ATSSETRVRF,TRBV15,-,TRBJ2-1
ASSLLYYEQY,TRBV7-8,-,TRBJ2-7
ASSVEGDGRAQDEQF,TRBV9,-,TRBJ2-1
ASSQGTVARDEQY,TRBV4-2,-,TRBJ2-7
ASSSSWSGSLENEQF,TRBV9,once,TRBJ2-1
ASSLSGPDGYT,TRBV27,-,TRBJ1-2
ASSLEHGTDYEQY,TRBV11-2,-,TRBJ2-7
ASSPYGNQPQH,TRBV27,-,TRBJ1-5
ASSSGQSYEQY,TRBV7-9,-,TRBJ2-7
ASSIQGAGDYGYT,TRBV19,few,TRBJ1-2